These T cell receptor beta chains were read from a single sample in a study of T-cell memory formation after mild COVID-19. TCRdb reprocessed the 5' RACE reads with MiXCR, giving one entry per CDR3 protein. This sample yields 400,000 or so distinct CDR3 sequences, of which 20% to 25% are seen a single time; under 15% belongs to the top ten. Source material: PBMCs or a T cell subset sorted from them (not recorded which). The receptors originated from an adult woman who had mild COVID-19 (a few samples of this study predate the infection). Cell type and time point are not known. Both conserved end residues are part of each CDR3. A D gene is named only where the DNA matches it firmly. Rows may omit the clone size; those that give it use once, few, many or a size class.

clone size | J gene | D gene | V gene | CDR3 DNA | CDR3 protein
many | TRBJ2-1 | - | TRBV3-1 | TGTGCCAGCAGCCAAGATGTCGGACACCTCTGGGATGAGCAGTTCTTC | CASSQDVGHLWDEQFF
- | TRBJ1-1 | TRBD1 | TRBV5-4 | TGTGCCAGCAGCGCCGACAGGGGGTTTTACACTGAAGCTTTCTTT | CASSADRGFYTEAFF
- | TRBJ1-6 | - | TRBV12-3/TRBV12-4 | TGTGCCAGCAGTTTAAAGGGGTTTTTGCTTAAGTCACCCCTCCACTTT | CASSLKGFLLKSPLHF
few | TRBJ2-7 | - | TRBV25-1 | TGTGCCAGCAGTGAAGGTCAGGGCAACTACGAGCAGTACTTC | CASSEGQGNYEQYF
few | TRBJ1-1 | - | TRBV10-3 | TGTGCCATCAGTGAGCAGTCGAACACTGAAGCTTTCTTT | CAISEQSNTEAFF
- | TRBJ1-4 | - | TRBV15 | TGTGCCACCAGCAGAGATCAGGGTTCTGAAAAACTGTTTTTT | CATSRDQGSEKLFF
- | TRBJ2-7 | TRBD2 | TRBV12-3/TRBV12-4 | TGTGCCAGCAGTTCAAACCGACTAGCGGTGGGGGCCGAGCAGTACTTC | CASSSNRLAVGAEQYF
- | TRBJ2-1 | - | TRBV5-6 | TGTGCCAGCAGCAACTCAGGGGTAGAGTTCTTC | CASSNSGVEFF
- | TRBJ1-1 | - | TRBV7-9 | TGTGCCAGCAGCGAGCAAACCCGGGAGGCTTTCTTT | CASSEQTREAFF
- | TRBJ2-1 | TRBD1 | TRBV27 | TGTGCCAGCAGTATGGACAGGGCTGGCAATGAGCAGTTCTTC | CASSMDRAGNEQFF
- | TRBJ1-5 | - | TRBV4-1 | TGCGCCAGCAGCCAAGAAAGTCGGGGAACTCAGCCCCAGCATTTT | CASSQESRGTQPQHF
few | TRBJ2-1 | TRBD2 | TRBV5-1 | TGCGCCAGCAGCTCGAGGACTAGCGGTGAGCAGTTCTTC | CASSSRTSGEQFF
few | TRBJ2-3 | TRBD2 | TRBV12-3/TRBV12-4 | TGTGCCAGCAGTTTGGAAGGACTAGCGGGAGTAGGCACAGATACGCAGTATTTT | CASSLEGLAGVGTDTQYF
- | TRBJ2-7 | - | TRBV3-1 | TGTGCCAGCAGCCAAGAAGGGTCGTACGAGCAGTACTTC | CASSQEGSYEQYF
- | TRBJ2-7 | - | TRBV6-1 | TGTGCCAGCCTAACGGGGGGCAGCTCCTACGAGCAGTACTTC | CASLTGGSSYEQYF
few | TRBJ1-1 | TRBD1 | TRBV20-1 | TGCAGTGCTATAGGGACAGGGGAGGACACTGAAGCTTTCTTT | CSAIGTGEDTEAFF
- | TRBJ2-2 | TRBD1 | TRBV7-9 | TGTGCCAGCAGCTCCGACAGGGAACCAACTGGGGAGCTGTTTTTT | CASSSDREPTGELFF
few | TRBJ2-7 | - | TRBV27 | TGTGCCAGCAGTTTAGCACTCGTGGGATCCTACGAGCAGTACTTC | CASSLALVGSYEQYF
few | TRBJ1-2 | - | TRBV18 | TGTGCCAGCTCACCATCACCCTCTAACTATGGCTACACCTTC | CASSPSPSNYGYTF
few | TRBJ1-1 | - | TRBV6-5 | TGTGCCAGCAGTTACGAGGACACCAAGTCTGAAGCTTTCTTT | CASSYEDTKSEAFF
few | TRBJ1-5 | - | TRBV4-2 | TGTGCCAGCAGCCAAGAAGGGAGGACTCATCAGCCCCAGCATTTT | CASSQEGRTHQPQHF
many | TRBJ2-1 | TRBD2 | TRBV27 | TGTGCCAGCGACCCCCGGGGGGGGGCGAGTGAGCAGTTCTTC | CASDPRGGASEQFF
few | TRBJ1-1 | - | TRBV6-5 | TGTGCCAGCAGTTACGGGGTCGGAACTGAAGCTTTCTTT | CASSYGVGTEAFF
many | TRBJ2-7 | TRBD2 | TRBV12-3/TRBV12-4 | TGTGCCAGCAGCCACCCCCTACTAGCGGGAGCCCACGAGCAGTACTTC | CASSHPLLAGAHEQYF
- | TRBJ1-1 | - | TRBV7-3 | TGTGCCAGCAGCTTATTGGTGGGGACTGAAGCTTTCTTT | CASSLLVGTEAFF
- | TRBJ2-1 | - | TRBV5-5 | TGTGCCAGCAGCTTGTACACAGCTTTCTACAATGAGCAGTTCTTC | CASSLYTAFYNEQFF
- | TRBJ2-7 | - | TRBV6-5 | TGTGCCAGCAGTTACTCCAGATCCTCCTACGAGCAGTACTTC | CASSYSRSSYEQYF
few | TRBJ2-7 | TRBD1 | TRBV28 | TGTGCCAGCAGTTTATGGGACAGGGCTAGCTCCTACGAGCAGTACTTC | CASSLWDRASSYEQYF